This T cell receptor (beta chain) is drawn from a study of OX40 agonist ivuxolimab in advanced cancers. Only in-frame clones appear in the TCRdb table, and some are missing; sequencing was by immunoSEQ multiplex PCR. The sample shows tens of thousands of clones, roughly 84% of them seen only once. Germline V gives CDR1 MNHEY, CDR2 SMNVEV (reference sequence). The CDR3 sequence is 15 residues long. V dropped 3 bases and J dropped 7; count of bases not matched to a gene: 8. V is TRBV27 and J is TRBJ2-1; 8 bases line up with TRBD1. The source was CD4+ or CD8+ T cells sorted from blood, collected in a trial of the OX40 agonist ivuxolimab. The clonotype comes from an adult with an advanced solid tumor such as melanoma, head and neck, liver or kidney cancer. CDR3 nucleotides: TGTGCCAGCAGTTTGGTCCCCAGGGGGCTGAATGAGCAGTTCTTC. Translation gives CASSLVPRGLNEQFF.